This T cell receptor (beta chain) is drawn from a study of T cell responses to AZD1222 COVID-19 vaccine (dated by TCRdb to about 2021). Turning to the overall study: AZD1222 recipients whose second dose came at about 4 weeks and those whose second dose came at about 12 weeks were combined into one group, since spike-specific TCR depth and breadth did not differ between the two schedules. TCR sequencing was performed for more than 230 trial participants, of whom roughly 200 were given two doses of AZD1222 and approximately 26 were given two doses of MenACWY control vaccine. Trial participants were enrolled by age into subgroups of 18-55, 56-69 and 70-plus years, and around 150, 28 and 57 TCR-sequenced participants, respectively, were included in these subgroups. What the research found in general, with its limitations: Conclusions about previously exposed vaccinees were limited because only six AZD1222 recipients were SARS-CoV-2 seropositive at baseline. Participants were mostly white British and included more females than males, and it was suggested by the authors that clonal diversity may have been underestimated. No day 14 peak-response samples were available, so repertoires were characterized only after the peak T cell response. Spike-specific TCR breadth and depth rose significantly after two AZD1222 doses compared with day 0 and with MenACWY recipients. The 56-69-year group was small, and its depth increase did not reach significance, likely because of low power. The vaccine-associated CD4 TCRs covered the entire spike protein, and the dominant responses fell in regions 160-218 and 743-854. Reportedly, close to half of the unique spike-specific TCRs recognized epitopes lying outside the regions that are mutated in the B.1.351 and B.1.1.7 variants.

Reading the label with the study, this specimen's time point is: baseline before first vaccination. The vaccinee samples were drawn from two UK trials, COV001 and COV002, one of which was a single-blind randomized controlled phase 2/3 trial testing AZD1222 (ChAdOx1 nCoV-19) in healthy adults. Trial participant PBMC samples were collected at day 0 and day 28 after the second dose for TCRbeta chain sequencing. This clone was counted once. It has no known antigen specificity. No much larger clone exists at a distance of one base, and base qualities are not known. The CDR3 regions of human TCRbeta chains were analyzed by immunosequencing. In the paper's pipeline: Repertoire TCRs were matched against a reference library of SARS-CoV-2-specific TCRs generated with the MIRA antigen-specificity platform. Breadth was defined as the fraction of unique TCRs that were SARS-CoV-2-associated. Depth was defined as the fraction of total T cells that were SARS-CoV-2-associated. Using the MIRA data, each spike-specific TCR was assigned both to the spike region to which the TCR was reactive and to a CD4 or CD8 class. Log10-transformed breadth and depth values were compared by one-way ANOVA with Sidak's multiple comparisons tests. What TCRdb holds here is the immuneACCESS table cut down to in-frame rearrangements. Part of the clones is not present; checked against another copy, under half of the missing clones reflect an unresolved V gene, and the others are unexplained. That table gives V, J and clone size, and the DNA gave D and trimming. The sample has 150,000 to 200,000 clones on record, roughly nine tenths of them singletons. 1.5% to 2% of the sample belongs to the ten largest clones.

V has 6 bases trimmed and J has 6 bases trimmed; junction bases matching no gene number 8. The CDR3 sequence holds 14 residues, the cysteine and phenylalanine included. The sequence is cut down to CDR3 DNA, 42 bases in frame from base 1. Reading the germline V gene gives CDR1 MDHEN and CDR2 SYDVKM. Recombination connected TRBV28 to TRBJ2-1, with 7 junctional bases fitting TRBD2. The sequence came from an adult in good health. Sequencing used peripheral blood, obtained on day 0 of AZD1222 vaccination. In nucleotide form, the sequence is TGTGCCAGCAGAAGGACTAGGGCGCGCAATGAGCAGTTCTTC. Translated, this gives CASRRTRARNEQFF.